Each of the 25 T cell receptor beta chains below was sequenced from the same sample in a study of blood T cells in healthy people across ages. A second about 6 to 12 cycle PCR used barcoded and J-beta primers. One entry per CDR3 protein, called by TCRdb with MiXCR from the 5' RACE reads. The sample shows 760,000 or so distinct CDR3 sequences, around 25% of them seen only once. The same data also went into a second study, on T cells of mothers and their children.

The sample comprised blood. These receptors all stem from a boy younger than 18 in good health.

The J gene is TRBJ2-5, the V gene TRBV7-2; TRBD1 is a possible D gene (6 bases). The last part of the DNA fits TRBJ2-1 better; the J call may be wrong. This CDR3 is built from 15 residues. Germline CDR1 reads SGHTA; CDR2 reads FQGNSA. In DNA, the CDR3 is TGTGCCAGCAGCTTAGGGGGGCCTCTTCTAAATGAGCAGTTCTTC. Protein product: CASSLGGPLLNEQFF.

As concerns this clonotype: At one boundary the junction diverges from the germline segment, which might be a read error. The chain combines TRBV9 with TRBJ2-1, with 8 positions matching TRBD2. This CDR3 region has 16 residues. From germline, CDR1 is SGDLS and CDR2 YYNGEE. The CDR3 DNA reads TGTGCCTGCAGCGTCAAAGCCGGGGCGGGAGGCGGCGAGCAGTTCTTC. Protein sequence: CACSVKAGAGGGEQFF.

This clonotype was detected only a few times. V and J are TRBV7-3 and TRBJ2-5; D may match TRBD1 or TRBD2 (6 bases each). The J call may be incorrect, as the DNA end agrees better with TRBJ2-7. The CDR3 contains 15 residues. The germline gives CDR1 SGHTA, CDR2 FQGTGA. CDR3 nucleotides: TGTGCCAGCAGCTTAAGGGGGGCCCCATTCAGCGAGCAGTACTTC. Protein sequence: CASSLRGAPFSEQYF.

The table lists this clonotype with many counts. Here the CDR3 DNA reads TGTGCCAGCAGCGCGGGGACAGGGCCCTACGAGCAGTACTTC. This gives the protein CASSAGTGPYEQYF. V gene TRBV9 combines with J gene TRBJ2-7; 9 nucleotides agree with TRBD1. Germline trimming cut 3 bases from V and 2 bases from J; bases unmatched to any gene: 3. Germline assignment: CDR1 SGDLS and CDR2 YYNGEE. The length of the CDR3 is 14 residues.

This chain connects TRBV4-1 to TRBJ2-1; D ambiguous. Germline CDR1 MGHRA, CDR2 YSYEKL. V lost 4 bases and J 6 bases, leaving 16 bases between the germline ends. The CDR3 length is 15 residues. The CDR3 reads CASSRNRETTNEQFF. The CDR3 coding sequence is TGCGCCAGCAGCCGAAACCGCGAGACCACCAATGAGCAGTTCTTC.

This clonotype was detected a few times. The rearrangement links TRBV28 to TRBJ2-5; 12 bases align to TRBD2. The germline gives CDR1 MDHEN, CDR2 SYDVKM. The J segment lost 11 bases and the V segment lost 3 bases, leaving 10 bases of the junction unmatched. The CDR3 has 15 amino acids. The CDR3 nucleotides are TGTGCCAGCAGTTTGCCCCTAGCGGGAGGGAGTGAGCAGTACTTC. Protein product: CASSLPLAGGSEQYF.

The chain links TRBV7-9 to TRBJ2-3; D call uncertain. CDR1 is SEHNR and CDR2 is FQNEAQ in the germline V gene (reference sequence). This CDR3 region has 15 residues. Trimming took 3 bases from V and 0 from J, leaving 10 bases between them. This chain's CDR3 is CASSFPQRSTDTQYF. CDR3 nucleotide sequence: TGTGCCAGCAGCTTCCCGCAGAGGAGCACAGATACGCAGTATTTT.

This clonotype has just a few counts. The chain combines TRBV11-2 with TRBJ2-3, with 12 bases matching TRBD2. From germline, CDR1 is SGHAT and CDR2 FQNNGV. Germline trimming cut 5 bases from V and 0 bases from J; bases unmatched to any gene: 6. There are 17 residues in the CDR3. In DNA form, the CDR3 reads TGTGCCAGCAGCCTCTGGGGACTAGCGGGCAGCACAGATACGCAGTATTTT. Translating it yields CASSLWGLAGSTDTQYF.

The DNA of the CDR3 is TGTGCCACCAGTGACTCCAGGGTTTCTGGAAACACCATATATTTT. Residues: CATSDSRVSGNTIYF. This chain joins TRBV24-1 and TRBJ1-3; the D gene is possibly TRBD1 (5 bases). CDR3 length equals 15 residues. Germline V gene data show CDR1 as KGHDR and CDR2 as SFDVKD. Trimming left V 4 bases short and J 1 base short, with 10 bases between.

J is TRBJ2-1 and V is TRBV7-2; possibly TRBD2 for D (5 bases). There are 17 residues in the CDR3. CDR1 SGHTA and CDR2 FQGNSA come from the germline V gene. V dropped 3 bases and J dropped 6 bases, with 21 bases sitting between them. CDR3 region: CASSLVATPTRGNEQFF. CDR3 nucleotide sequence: TGTGCCAGCAGCTTGGTAGCGACGCCTACTCGTGGCAATGAGCAGTTCTTC.

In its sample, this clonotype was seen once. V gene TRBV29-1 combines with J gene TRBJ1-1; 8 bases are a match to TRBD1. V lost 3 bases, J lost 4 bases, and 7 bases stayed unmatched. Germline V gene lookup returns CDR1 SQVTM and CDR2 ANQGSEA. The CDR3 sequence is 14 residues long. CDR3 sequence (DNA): TGCAGCGTTGAGCCAGGGGGCGCCGGCACTGAAGCTTTCTTT. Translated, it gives CSVEPGGAGTEAFF.

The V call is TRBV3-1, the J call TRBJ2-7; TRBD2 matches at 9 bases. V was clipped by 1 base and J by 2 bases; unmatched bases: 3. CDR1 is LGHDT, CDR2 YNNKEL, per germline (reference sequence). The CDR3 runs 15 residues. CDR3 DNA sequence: TGTGCCAGCAGCCAAGGACTAGCGGAAGCCTACGAGCAGTACTTC. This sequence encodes CASSQGLAEAYEQYF.

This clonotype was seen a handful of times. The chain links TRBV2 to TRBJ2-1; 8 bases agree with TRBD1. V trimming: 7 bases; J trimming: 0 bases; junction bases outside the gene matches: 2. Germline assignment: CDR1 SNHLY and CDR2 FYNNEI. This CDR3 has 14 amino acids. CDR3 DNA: TGTGCCAGCACTACAGGGGGCTCCTACAATGAGCAGTTCTTC. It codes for CASTTGGSYNEQFF. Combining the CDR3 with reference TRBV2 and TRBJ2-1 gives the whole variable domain EPEVTQTPSHQVTQMGQEVILRCVPISNHLYFYWYRQILGQKVEFLVSFYNNEISEKSEIFDDQFSVERPDGSNFTLKIRSTKLEDSAMYFCASTTGGSYNEQFFGPGTRLTVL.

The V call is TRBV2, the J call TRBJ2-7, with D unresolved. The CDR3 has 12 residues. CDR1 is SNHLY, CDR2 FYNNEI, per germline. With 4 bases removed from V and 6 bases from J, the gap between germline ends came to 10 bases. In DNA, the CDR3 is TGTGCCAGCAGTGTAGCAGGTACCGAGCAGTACTTC. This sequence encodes CASSVAGTEQYF.

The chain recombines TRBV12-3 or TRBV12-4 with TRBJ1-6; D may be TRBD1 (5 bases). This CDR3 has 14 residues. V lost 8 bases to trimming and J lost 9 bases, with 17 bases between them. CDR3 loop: CASSRSGASSPLHF. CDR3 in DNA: TGTGCCAGCTCGAGGTCTGGGGCCAGTTCACCCCTCCACTTT.

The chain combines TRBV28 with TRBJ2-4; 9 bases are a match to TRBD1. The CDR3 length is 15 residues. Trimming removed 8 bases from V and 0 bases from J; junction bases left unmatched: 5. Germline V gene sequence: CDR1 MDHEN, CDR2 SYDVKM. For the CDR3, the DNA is TGTGCCAGCGCCGTGACAGGGGGAGCCAAAAACATTCAGTACTTC. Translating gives CASAVTGGAKNIQYF.

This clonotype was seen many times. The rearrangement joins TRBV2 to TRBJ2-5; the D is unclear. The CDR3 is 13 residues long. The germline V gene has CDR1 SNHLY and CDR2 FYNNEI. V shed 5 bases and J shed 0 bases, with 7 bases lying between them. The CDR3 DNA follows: TGTGCCAGCAGTCCAGAGTACCAAGAGACCCAGTACTTC. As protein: CASSPEYQETQYF.

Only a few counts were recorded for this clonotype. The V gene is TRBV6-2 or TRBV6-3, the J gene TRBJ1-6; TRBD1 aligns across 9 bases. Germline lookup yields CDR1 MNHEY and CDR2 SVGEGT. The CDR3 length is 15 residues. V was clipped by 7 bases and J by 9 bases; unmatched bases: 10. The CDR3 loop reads CASTVWATGGSPLHF. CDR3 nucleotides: TGTGCCAGCACCGTATGGGCGACAGGGGGTTCACCCCTCCACTTT.

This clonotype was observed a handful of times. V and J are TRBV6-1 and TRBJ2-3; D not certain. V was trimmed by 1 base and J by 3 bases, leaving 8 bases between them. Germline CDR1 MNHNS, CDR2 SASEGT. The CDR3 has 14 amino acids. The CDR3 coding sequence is TGTGCCAGCAGTGAAGGGTCACCAACAGATACGCAGTATTTT. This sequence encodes CASSEGSPTDTQYF.

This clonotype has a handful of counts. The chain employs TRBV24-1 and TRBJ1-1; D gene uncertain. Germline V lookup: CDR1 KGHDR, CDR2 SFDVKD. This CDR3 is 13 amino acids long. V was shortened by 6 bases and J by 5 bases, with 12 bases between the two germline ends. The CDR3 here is CATSLPGGTEAFF. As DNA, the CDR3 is TGTGCCACCAGTTTACCTGGTGGGACTGAAGCTTTCTTT.

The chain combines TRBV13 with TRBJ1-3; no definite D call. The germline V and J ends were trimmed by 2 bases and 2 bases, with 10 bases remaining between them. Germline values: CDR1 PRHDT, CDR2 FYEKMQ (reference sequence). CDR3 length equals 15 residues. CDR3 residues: CASSLYVVPGNTIYF. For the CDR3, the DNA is TGTGCCAGCAGCTTATATGTGGTACCTGGAAACACCATATATTTT.

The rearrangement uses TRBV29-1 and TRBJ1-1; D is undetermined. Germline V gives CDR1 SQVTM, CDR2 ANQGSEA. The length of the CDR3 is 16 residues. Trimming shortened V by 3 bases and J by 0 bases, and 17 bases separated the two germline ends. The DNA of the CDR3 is TGCAGCGTTGATCCCCAGAACGAAAACATGAACACTGAAGCTTTCTTT. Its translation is CSVDPQNENMNTEAFF.

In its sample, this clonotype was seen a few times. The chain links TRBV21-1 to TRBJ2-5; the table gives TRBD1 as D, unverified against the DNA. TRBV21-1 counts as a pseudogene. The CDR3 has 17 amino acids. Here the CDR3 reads CASSKVPAPREEETQYF. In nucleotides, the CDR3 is TGTGCCAGCAGCAAAGTTCCGGCCCCCAGGGAGGAAGAGACCCAGTACTTC.

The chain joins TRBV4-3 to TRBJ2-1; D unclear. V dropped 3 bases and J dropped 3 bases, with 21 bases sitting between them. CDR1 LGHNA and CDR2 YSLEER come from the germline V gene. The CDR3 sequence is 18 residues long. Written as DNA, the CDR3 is TGCGCCAGCAGCCAGACCCGTATGTGGGCAAGCTTCTACAATGAGCAGTTCTTC. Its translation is CASSQTRMWASFYNEQFF.

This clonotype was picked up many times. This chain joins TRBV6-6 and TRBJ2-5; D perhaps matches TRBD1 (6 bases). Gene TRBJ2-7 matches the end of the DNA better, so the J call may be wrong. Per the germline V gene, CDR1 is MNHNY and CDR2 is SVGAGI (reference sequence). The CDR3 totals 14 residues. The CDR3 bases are TGTGCCAGCAGTTACTCGGGACAAATCTACGAGCAGTACTTC. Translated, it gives CASSYSGQIYEQYF.